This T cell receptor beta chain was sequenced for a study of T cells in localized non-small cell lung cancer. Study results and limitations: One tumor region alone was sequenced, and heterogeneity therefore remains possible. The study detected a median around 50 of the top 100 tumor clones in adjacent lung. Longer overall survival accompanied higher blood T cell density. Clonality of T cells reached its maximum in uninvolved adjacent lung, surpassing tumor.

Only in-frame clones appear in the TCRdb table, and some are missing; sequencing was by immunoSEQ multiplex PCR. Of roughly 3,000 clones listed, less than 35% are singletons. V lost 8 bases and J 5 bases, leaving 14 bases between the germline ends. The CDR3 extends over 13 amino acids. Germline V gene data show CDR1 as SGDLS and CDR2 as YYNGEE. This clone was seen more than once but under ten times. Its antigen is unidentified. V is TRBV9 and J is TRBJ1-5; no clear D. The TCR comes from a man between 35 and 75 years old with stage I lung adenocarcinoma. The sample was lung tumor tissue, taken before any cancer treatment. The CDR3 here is CASCTTWYQPQHF. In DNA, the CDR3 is TGTGCCAGTTGTACGACGTGGTATCAGCCCCAGCATTTT.